A single sample gave rise to the 28 T cell receptor beta chains below, sequenced in a study of follicular helper T cells after annual influenza vaccination. The time point is: 2014-2015 season, 7 days after vaccination. The repertoire was sequenced with immunoSEQ multiplex PCR; TCRdb's copy has only in-frame clones and lacks some. The sample records 600 to 850 clones, about 85% being singletons. This material consisted of CXCR5+ CD38+ circulating T follicular helper cells from blood, taken 7 days after influenza vaccination. Subset defined: circulating Tfh, non-naive CD4+CXCR5+PD-1+ (ICOS+CD38+ or ICOS-CD38-). The receptor set was obtained from an adult who received the influenza vaccine.

The V call is TRBV2, the J call TRBJ2-7, with a tentative D call TRBD2 (5 bases). CDR1 and CDR2 (germline): SNHLY, FYNNEI. V gave up 8 bases and J gave up 3 bases, with 26 bases separating them. CDR3 length equals 17 residues. The CDR3 coding sequence is TGTGCCAGCGGTTTCTACACAGCAACGGGGAGATTCTACGAGCAGTACTTC. It is translated as CASGFYTATGRFYEQYF.

This chain uses TRBV5-6 with TRBJ1-1; perhaps TRBD1 as D (6 bases). This CDR3 contains 17 residues. V lost 1 base to trimming and J lost 1 base, with 17 bases between them. Germline V gene data show CDR1 as SGHDT and CDR2 as YYEEEE. The CDR3 is CASSLTFRTAPNTEAFF. CDR3 nucleotide sequence: TGTGCCAGCAGCTTGACTTTTCGGACAGCTCCGAACACTGAAGCTTTCTTT.

This chain links TRBV28 with TRBJ2-7; the D gene could be TRBD1 or TRBD2 (5 bases each). Germline CDR1 MDHEN, CDR2 SYDVKM. The V gene lost 7 bases and the J gene lost 2 bases, with 18 bases spanning the gap. The length of the CDR3 is 15 residues. The CDR3 DNA reads as TGTGCCAGCAAACCCGTCGGGACGGTCGCCTACGAGCAGTACTTC. This gives the protein CASKPVGTVAYEQYF.

The chain carries TRBV6-1 and TRBJ1-1; 8 bases line up with TRBD1. The CDR3 runs 14 residues. J lost 13 bases, V lost 1 base, and 11 bases had no gene match. Germline V gene sequence: CDR1 MNHNS, CDR2 SASEGT. The CDR3 sequence is CASSEGLGQAQFFF. CDR3 sequence (DNA): TGTGCCAGCAGTGAAGGGTTGGGACAGGCGCAATTTTTCTTT.

The chain carries TRBV6-5 and TRBJ2-7, with TRBD2 matching over 7 bases. CDR3 size: 15 residues. Losses at the gene ends were 5 bases for V and 2 bases for J; bases not matched to a gene: 9. CDR1 MNHEY and CDR2 SVGAGI come from the germline V gene. Here the CDR3 reads CASSPDGGGPYEQYF. CDR3 coding DNA: TGTGCCAGCAGTCCCGACGGCGGGGGACCCTACGAGCAGTACTTC.

The chain links TRBV6-5 to TRBJ1-1; no reliable D call. This CDR3 is built from 13 residues. Trimming took off 6 bases at V and 11 bases at J, with 19 bases between the two ends. Germline CDR1 and CDR2: MNHEY and SVGAGI. CDR3: CASSVDETYEAFF. Here the CDR3 DNA reads TGTGCCAGCAGCGTTGACGAGACCTACGAGGCTTTCTTT.

The chain joins TRBV6-5 to TRBJ2-1; D is unclear. Germline CDR1 reads MNHEY; CDR2 reads SVGAGI. V lost 4 bases and J lost 5, with 9 bases in between. The CDR3 spans 13 residues. CDR3 protein: CASSLLTNNEQFF. The CDR3 DNA reads TGTGCCAGCAGTTTACTTACGAACAATGAGCAGTTCTTC.

This chain uses TRBV2 with TRBJ2-3; 8 positions agree with TRBD2. V was clipped by 6 bases and J by 5 bases; unmatched bases: 7. Germline CDR1 is SNHLY and CDR2 is FYNNEI. This CDR3 is 14 amino acids long. CDR3 sequence reads: CASRRGLAEDTQYF. For the CDR3, the DNA is TGTGCCAGCAGGAGAGGACTAGCCGAAGATACGCAGTATTTT. Supplemented by reference TRBV2 and TRBJ2-3, the full variable domain reads EPEVTQTPSHQVTQMGQEVILRCVPISNHLYFYWYRQILGQKVEFLVSFYNNEISEKSEIFDDQFSVERPDGSNFTLKIRSTKLEDSAMYFCASRRGLAEDTQYFGPGTRLTVL.

The genes are TRBV4-3 and TRBJ1-2; TRBD1 might be the D (5 bases). The V end lost 2 bases, the J end lost 3 bases, and 13 bases lay between the germline ends. From germline, CDR1 is LGHNA and CDR2 YSLEER. The CDR3 totals 15 residues. CDR3 in amino acids: CASSQTGGTDYGYTF. DNA for the CDR3: TGCGCCAGCAGCCAAACGGGGGGAACGGACTATGGCTACACCTTC.

V gene TRBV2 combines with J gene TRBJ2-7; 10 nucleotides align to TRBD1. The J segment lost 3 bases and the V segment lost 7 bases, leaving 3 bases of the junction unmatched. CDR1 and CDR2 (germline): SNHLY, FYNNEI. This CDR3 has 13 amino acids. The CDR3 coding sequence is TGTGCCAGCAAGGGGGACAGGGGCTACGAGCAGTACTTC. This sequence encodes CASKGDRGYEQYF.

The chain couples TRBV7-9 to TRBJ2-6; TRBD1 aligns across 7 bases. The germline CDR1 and CDR2 sequences are SEHNR and FQNEAQ (reference sequence). Unmatched junction bases numbered 3, after V lost 5 bases and J lost 2 bases. The CDR3 length is 15 residues. CDR3 in amino acids: CASSPDRAGANVLTF. As DNA, the CDR3 is TGTGCCAGCAGCCCTGACAGGGCTGGGGCCAACGTCCTGACTTTC.

The rearrangement joins TRBV5-4 to TRBJ2-4, with D perhaps TRBD1 (5 bases). The CDR3 is 15 residues long. Trimming shortened V by 0 bases and J by 2 bases, and 9 bases separated the two germline ends. Germline assignment: CDR1 SGHNT and CDR2 YYREEE (reference sequence). The CDR3 spells CASSLEQGPKNIQYF. The DNA of the CDR3 is TGTGCCAGCAGCTTGGAGCAGGGTCCCAAAAACATTCAGTACTTC.

The chain is built from TRBV10-2 and TRBJ2-5; 11 positions match TRBD2. The CDR3 is 15 residues long. CDR1 is WSHSY and CDR2 is SAAADI in the germline V gene. J was trimmed by 5 bases and V by 7 bases; bases with no gene match: 9. The CDR3 spells CASTGLAGPEETQYF. The CDR3 bases are TGCGCCAGCACTGGACTAGCGGGCCCAGAGGAGACCCAGTACTTC.

The chain carries TRBV4-3 and TRBJ2-3; D is unclear. V gave up 1 base and J gave up 3 bases, with 11 bases separating them. Germline V gives CDR1 LGHNA, CDR2 YSLEER. The CDR3 spans 15 residues. CDR3 sequence (DNA): TGCGCCAGCAGCCAAGTGGTTCGCTTTACAGATACGCAGTATTTT. As protein: CASSQVVRFTDTQYF.

The V and J genes are TRBV19 and TRBJ2-3; D remains ambiguous. V was clipped by 5 bases and J by 2 bases, with 8 bases between them. This CDR3 has 13 residues. Germline assignment: CDR1 LNHDA and CDR2 SQIVND (reference sequence). This CDR3 reads CASSLKHTDTQYF. The CDR3 DNA follows: TGTGCCAGTAGTCTTAAACACACAGATACGCAGTATTTT.

CDR3 coding DNA: TGTGCCAGCAGTTTTGACGGCCCTTCACCCCTCCACTTT. It is translated as CASSFDGPSPLHF. V and J are TRBV28 and TRBJ1-6; D not certain. This CDR3 comprises 13 residues. The germline gives CDR1 MDHEN, CDR2 SYDVKM. Trimming removed 3 bases from V and 9 bases from J, with 9 bases in between.

V gene TRBV11-2 combines with J gene TRBJ2-3, with 10 bases that match TRBD2. The V segment lost 5 bases and the J segment 2 bases; nucleotides outside the gene matches: 4. In germline, CDR1 is SGHAT, CDR2 FQNNGV. The CDR3 extends over 15 amino acids. The CDR3 nucleotides read TGTGCCAGCAGCCGTAGCGGGGGGTTCACAGATACGCAGTATTTT. This translates into CASSRSGGFTDTQYF.

This clone was counted between two and nine times. The rearrangement joins TRBV19 to TRBJ1-2; 7 bases are a match to TRBD1. Germline CDR1 LNHDA, CDR2 SQIVND (reference sequence). V gave up 5 bases and J gave up 8 bases; unmatched junction bases: 2. This CDR3 has 11 amino acids. The CDR3 coding sequence is TGTGCCAGTAGTCAGGGGGAAGGCTACACCTTC. Encoded protein: CASSQGEGYTF.

The count of this clone is one. The genes are TRBV6-6 and TRBJ1-4; possible D gene TRBD1, 5 bases. This CDR3 is 14 amino acids long. Germline V lookup: CDR1 MNHNY, CDR2 SVGAGI (reference sequence). The ends were cut back, 0 bases at V and 4 bases at J, with 6 bases in the middle. This CDR3 is CASSYSRGNEKLFF. Written as DNA, the CDR3 is TGTGCCAGCAGTTACTCGAGGGGTAATGAAAAACTGTTTTTT.

The genes are TRBV21-1 and TRBJ1-5. TRBV21-1 is termed a pseudogene. The CDR3 extends over 17 amino acids. CDR3 sequence (DNA): TGTGCCAGCAGGACGGGTTTAGCTACATTGGCTCATCAGCCCCAGCATTTT. Translating it yields CASRTGLATLAHQPQHF.

The chain joins TRBV29-1 to TRBJ2-7, with D perhaps being TRBD1 or TRBD2 (5 bases each). Germline-derived CDR1 and CDR2 are SQVTM and ANQGSEA. This CDR3 has 14 amino acids. The CDR3 is CSGGDGAGYYEQYF. The CDR3 nucleotides are TGCAGTGGGGGTGACGGGGCAGGGTATTACGAGCAGTACTTC.

The chain links TRBV30 to TRBJ2-4; 9 nucleotides match TRBD2. The V segment lost 1 base and the J segment 6 bases; nucleotides outside the gene matches: 10. Germline assignment: CDR1 GTSNPN and CDR2 SVGIG (reference sequence). This CDR3 has 16 residues. The CDR3 loop reads CAWSGGGGYQGNIQYF. In DNA, the CDR3 is TGTGCCTGGAGTGGCGGGGGGGGCTACCAGGGAAACATTCAGTACTTC.

The rearrangement links TRBV7-8 to TRBJ1-5; 7 positions agree with TRBD1. The CDR3 length is 14 residues. V was clipped by 4 bases and J by 3 bases; unmatched bases: 3. The germline V gene encodes CDR1 SGHVS and CDR2 FQNEAQ. CDR3 protein: CASSSTGFNQPQHF. The CDR3 region has the DNA TGTGCCAGCAGCTCGACAGGGTTCAATCAGCCCCAGCATTTT.

This sequence joins TRBV30 and TRBJ1-4; 12 nucleotides match TRBD1. CDR1 is GTSNPN and CDR2 is SVGIG in the germline V gene (reference sequence). The CDR3 loop spans 14 amino acids. The V gene end was trimmed by 2 bases and the J gene end by 14 bases; junction bases not matched to a gene: 9. CDR3: CAWSQGQGAPGLFF. The CDR3 nucleotides read TGTGCCTGGAGTCAGGGACAGGGGGCGCCGGGTCTGTTTTTT. Supplemented by reference TRBV30 and TRBJ1-4, the full variable domain reads SQTIHQWPATLVQPVGSPLSLECTVEGTSNPNLYWYRQAAGRGLQLLFYSVGIGQISSEVPQNLSASRPQDRQFILSSKKLLLSDSGFYLCAWSQGQGAPGLFFGSGTQLSVL.

The chain joins TRBV30 to TRBJ1-2; maybe TRBD1 (5 bases). V was trimmed by 2 bases and J by 12 bases, leaving 22 bases between them. The CDR3 has 14 amino acids. CDR1 is GTSNPN and CDR2 is SVGIG in the germline V gene (reference sequence). In DNA, the CDR3 is TGTGCCTGGAGTACCCCGGGACCCCTACCCCTACACACCTTC. It specifies CAWSTPGPLPLHTF.

The V and J genes are TRBV7-6 and TRBJ2-3, with 7 nucleotides matching TRBD2. Germline CDR1 is SGHVS and CDR2 is FNYEAQ. Germline trimming cut 5 bases from V and 4 bases from J; bases unmatched to any gene: 12. This CDR3 spans 16 amino acids. The CDR3 DNA reads as TGTGCCAGCAGCCACCCTCGGGGGAGGGACCCAGATACGCAGTATTTT. The encoded protein is CASSHPRGRDPDTQYF.

The chain employs TRBV27 and TRBJ2-4, with TRBD1 as a possible D gene (6 bases). Germline V gives CDR1 MNHEY, CDR2 SMNVEV (reference sequence). V lost 3 bases to trimming and J lost 3 bases, with 12 bases between them. This CDR3 is built from 15 residues. The CDR3 loop is CASSLGDTFKNIQYF. In nucleotides, the CDR3 is TGTGCCAGCAGTTTGGGGGACACTTTCAAAAACATTCAGTACTTC.

The V and J genes are TRBV13 and TRBJ2-5; 10 bases align to TRBD2. The germline CDR1 and CDR2 sequences are PRHDT and FYEKMQ (reference sequence). The ends lost 3 bases at V and 7 bases at J; junction bases unmatched: 11. The CDR3 is 16 amino acids. CDR3 protein: CASSLWLAGELGTQYF. The DNA for the CDR3 is TGTGCCAGCAGCTTGTGGCTAGCGGGGGAACTTGGGACCCAGTACTTC.